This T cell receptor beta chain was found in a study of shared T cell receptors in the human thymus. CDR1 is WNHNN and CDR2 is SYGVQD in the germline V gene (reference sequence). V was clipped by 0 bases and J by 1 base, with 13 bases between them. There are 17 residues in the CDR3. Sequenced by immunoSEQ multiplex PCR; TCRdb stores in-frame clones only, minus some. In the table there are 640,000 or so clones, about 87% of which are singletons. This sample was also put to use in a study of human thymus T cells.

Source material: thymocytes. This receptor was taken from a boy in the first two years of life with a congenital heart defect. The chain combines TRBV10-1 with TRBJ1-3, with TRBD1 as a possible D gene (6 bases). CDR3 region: CASSESSGDDSGNTIYF. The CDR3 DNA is TGCGCCAGCAGTGAGTCCTCAGGGGATGATTCTGGAAACACCATATATTTT.